The 16 T cell receptor beta chains below all came from one sample that was sequenced in a study of T cells after yellow fever vaccination. One entry per CDR3 protein results from TCRdb running MiXCR on the 5' RACE reads. This table holds more than 300,000 distinct CDR3 sequences, over 3.5% found once. This specimen was PBMCs, taken 15 days after the yellow fever booster vaccination. Receptors originate from a young man who received the YFV17D yellow fever vaccine.

This clonotype has a count of ten or more. The chain couples TRBV15 to TRBJ1-1; D remains ambiguous. Looked up from germline, CDR1 is LNHNV and CDR2 is YYDKDF (reference sequence). The CDR3 length is 14 residues. The V and J ends lost 0 bases and 2 bases respectively, with 7 bases between them. The CDR3 region is CATSRDLANTEAFF. The CDR3 DNA reads as TGTGCCACCAGCAGAGATTTAGCTAACACTGAAGCTTTCTTT.

The chain links TRBV27 to TRBJ2-7, with 8 bases aligning to TRBD1. In germline, CDR1 is MNHEY, CDR2 SMNVEV (reference sequence). V shed 5 bases and J 7 bases; nucleotides not matched to a gene: 10. The CDR3 has 14 residues. CDR3: CASSINRGVGEQYF. In DNA form, the CDR3 reads TGTGCCAGCAGTATAAACAGGGGGGTGGGAGAGCAGTACTTC.

The chain carries TRBV7-6 and TRBJ1-1, with 7 bases aligning to TRBD1. Germline assignment: CDR1 SGHVS and CDR2 FNYEAQ. V dropped 3 bases and J dropped 0; count of bases not matched to a gene: 4. The CDR3 totals 15 residues. DNA for the CDR3: TGTGCCAGCAGCTTGTCGGGACAGATGAACACTGAAGCTTTCTTT. Its translation is CASSLSGQMNTEAFF.

This clonotype came up a few times. The chain links TRBV3-1 to TRBJ1-6; D uncertain. V dropped 0 bases and J dropped 9 bases, with 9 bases sitting between them. Germline V gene sequence: CDR1 LGHDT, CDR2 YNNKEL (reference sequence). The CDR3 is 14 residues long. The CDR3 DNA follows: TGTGCCAGCAGCCAAGAAGGAGTACGTTCACCCCTCCACTTT. Protein: CASSQEGVRSPLHF.

This clonotype was counted many times. This sequence joins TRBV6-2 or TRBV6-3 and TRBJ2-5; D is unclear. Germline lookup yields CDR1 MNHEY and CDR2 SVGEGT. V was shortened by 6 bases and J by 5 bases, with 13 bases between the two germline ends. The CDR3 is 13 amino acids. CDR3 DNA: TGTGCCAGCAGACTTCACGGTGAGGAGACCCAGTACTTC. Amino acid sequence: CASRLHGEETQYF.

There are a few counts of this clonotype. The J gene is TRBJ2-3, the V gene TRBV4-1; tentative D call: TRBD2 (5 bases). Deletions cut 0 bases from V and 11 bases from J, with 15 bases between. The CDR3 runs 14 residues. The V gene's germline CDR1 is MGHRA and CDR2 YSYEKL. This chain's CDR3 is CASSQEPGLRLQYF. CDR3 nucleotide sequence: TGCGCCAGCAGCCAAGAACCAGGACTCCGCTTGCAGTATTTT.

Only a few counts were recorded for this clonotype. The rearrangement joins TRBV10-3 to TRBJ1-4, with unresolved D. Germline CDR1 is ENHRY and CDR2 is SYGVKD. V lost 3 bases to trimming and J lost 7 bases, with 6 bases between them. CDR3 length: 12 amino acids. The CDR3 is CAISERAEKLFF. DNA for the CDR3: TGTGCCATCAGTGAACGAGCTGAAAAACTGTTTTTT.

The CDR3 spells CASSQTSIWGDQPQHF. The DNA of the CDR3 is TGTGCCAGCTCACAAACTTCAATTTGGGGTGATCAGCCCCAGCATTTT. The gene calls are TRBV18 and TRBJ1-5; D is unclear. Germline loops: CDR1 KGHSH, CDR2 LQKENI. The CDR3 is made up of 16 amino acids. The ends were cut back, 4 bases at V and 5 bases at J, with 18 bases in the middle.

V usage is TRBV10-3 and J usage is TRBJ2-1; 10 bases fit TRBD2. V lost 9 bases to trimming and J lost 0 bases; unmatched junction nucleotides: 20. This CDR3 spans 20 amino acids. From germline, CDR1 is ENHRY and CDR2 SYGVKD. CDR3: CAMSQGLLAGAVLSYNEQFF. The CDR3 nucleotides read TGTGCCATGTCACAGGGGCTGCTAGCGGGGGCCGTTCTCTCCTACAATGAGCAGTTCTTC.

This clonotype was counted only a few times. The rearrangement joins TRBV7-2 to TRBJ2-1; 16 positions match TRBD2. This CDR3 comprises 16 residues. Germline V gene lookup returns CDR1 SGHTA and CDR2 FQGNSA. Trimming removed 5 bases from V and 8 bases from J; junction bases left unmatched: 6. CDR3 protein: CASSAGLAGGLYEQFF. CDR3 in DNA: TGTGCCAGCAGCGCGGGACTAGCGGGGGGGCTTTATGAGCAGTTCTTC.

The chain links TRBV20-1 to TRBJ2-1; TRBD2 aligns across 9 bases. This CDR3 spans 17 amino acids. Germline CDR1 and CDR2: DFQATT and SNEGSKA (reference sequence). J was trimmed by 0 bases and V by 3 bases; bases with no gene match: 9. The CDR3 sequence: CSARVQRGDSSYNEQFF. The CDR3 nucleotides read TGCAGTGCTAGGGTGCAGCGGGGGGACAGCTCCTACAATGAGCAGTTCTTC.

The rearrangement uses TRBV10-3 and TRBJ2-7; D call uncertain. CDR3 length: 12 amino acids. V lost 4 bases to trimming and J lost 3 bases, with 7 bases between them. The V gene's germline CDR1 is ENHRY and CDR2 SYGVKD. The CDR3 sequence: CAISVGRYEQYF. The CDR3 DNA reads TGTGCCATCAGTGTGGGTCGCTACGAGCAGTACTTC.

This clonotype has a handful of counts. The genes are TRBV29-1 and TRBJ2-6, with D tentatively TRBD1 (6 bases). Germline V gene data show CDR1 as SQVTM and CDR2 as ANQGSEA. The CDR3 is made up of 14 amino acids. Trimming pared 7 bases from V and 1 base from J, leaving 11 bases between. CDR3 region: CSASTGSGANVLTF. The CDR3 region has the DNA TGCAGCGCCTCGACAGGATCTGGGGCCAACGTCCTGACTTTC. Filled out from reference TRBV29-1 and TRBJ2-6, the complete variable domain reads SAVISQKPSRDICQRGTSLTIQCQVDSQVTMMFWYRQQPGQSLTLIATANQGSEATYESGFVIDKFPISRPNLTFSTLTVSNMSPEDSSIYLCSASTGSGANVLTFGAGSRLTVL.

The V call is TRBV2, the J call TRBJ1-1; D gene ambiguous. From germline, CDR1 is SNHLY and CDR2 FYNNEI. V lost 2 bases and J 9 bases, leaving 7 bases between the germline ends. There are 11 residues in the CDR3. CDR3 region: CASSENDQAFF. The CDR3 DNA sequence: TGTGCCAGCAGTGAAAACGATCAAGCTTTCTTT.

At least ten counts were recorded for this clonotype. This chain connects TRBV4-1 to TRBJ1-2; 11 positions match TRBD1. V lost 1 base and J lost 6; bases outside the gene matches: 10. Germline CDR1 and CDR2: MGHRA and YSYEKL. The CDR3 spans 17 residues. CDR3 sequence (DNA): TGCGCCAGCAGCCAAGGGGATGGACAGGGGGCGCCCCATGGCTACACCTTC. This translates into CASSQGDGQGAPHGYTF.

This clonotype occurred many times. This chain uses TRBV4-1 with TRBJ1-1, with a possible D match to TRBD1 (6 bases). CDR3 length: 15 amino acids. V was shortened by 5 bases and J by 10 bases, with 23 bases between the two germline ends. Germline V CDR1 and CDR2: MGHRA, YSYEKL. The CDR3 DNA is TGCGCCAGCAGCATAAACAGGGTCGGGAGACCTGGAGCTTTCTTT. It translates to CASSINRVGRPGAFF.